A selection of T cell receptor beta chains follows, all from one sample in a study of T cells in localized non-small cell lung cancer. Here immunoSEQ multiplex PCR was the method, and the copy in TCRdb shows in-frame clones only, minus some. Of about 74,000 clones listed, about 81% are singletons. The sample consisted of peripheral blood, taken before any cancer treatment. Receptor source: a female donor of 60 years or more with stage I lung adenocarcinoma. Both conserved end residues are part of each CDR3. Each record gives: J gene, V gene, CDR3 protein.

>TRBJ1-2|TRBV6-1
CASTLQTGFYGYTF
>TRBJ1-4|TRBV9
CASSVGTAPNEKLFF
>TRBJ2-6|TRBV18
CASSPNSGANVLTF
>TRBJ2-2|TRBV6-4
CASRPQGGGGELFF
>TRBJ2-1|TRBV28
CASSGGRQLAGVTNEQFF
>TRBJ2-6|TRBV5-1
CASSLGRSGANVLTF
>TRBJ2-1|TRBV9
CASSPRTGAVDEQFF
>TRBJ2-1|TRBV7-2
CASSAPSGPYNEQFF
>TRBJ1-1|TRBV9
CASSPLMGANTEAFF
>TRBJ2-3|TRBV7-2
CASSLSGVAGVTLDTQYF
>TRBJ2-5|TRBV11-2
CASSPLAGAQETQYF
>TRBJ1-1|TRBV7-3
CASSPAGVAEAFF